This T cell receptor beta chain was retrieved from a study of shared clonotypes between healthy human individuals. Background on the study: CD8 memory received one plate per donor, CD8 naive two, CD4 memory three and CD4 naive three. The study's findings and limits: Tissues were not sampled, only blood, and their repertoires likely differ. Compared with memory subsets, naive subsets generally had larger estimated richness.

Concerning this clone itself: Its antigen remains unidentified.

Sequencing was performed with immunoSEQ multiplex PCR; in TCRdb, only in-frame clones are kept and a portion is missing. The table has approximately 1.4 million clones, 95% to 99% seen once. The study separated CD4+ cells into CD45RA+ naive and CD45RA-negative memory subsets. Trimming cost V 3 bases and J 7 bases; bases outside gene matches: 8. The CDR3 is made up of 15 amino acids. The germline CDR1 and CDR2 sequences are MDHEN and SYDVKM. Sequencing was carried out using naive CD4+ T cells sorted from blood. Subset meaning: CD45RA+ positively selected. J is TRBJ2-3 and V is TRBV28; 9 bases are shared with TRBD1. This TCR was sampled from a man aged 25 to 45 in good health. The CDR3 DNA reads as TGTGCCAGCAGTTTTGGGACAGGGTGGTCTAATACGCAGTATTTT. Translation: CASSFGTGWSNTQYF.